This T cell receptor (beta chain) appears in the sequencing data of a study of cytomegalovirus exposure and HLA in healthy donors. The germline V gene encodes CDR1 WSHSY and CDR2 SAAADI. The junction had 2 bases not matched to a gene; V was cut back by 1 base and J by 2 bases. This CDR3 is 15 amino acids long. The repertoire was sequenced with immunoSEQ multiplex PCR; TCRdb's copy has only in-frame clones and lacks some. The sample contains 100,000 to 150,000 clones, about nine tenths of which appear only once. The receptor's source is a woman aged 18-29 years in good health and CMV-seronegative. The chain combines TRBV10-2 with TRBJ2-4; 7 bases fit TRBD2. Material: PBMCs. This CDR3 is CASSEWGGSKNIQYF. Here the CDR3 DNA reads TGCGCCAGCAGTGAGTGGGGGGGGTCCAAAAACATTCAGTACTTC.